These T cell receptor beta chains were read from a single sample in a study of blood T cell repertoires in COVID-19. TCRdb's copy holds only in-frame clones and misses some; the assay was immunoSEQ multiplex PCR. The sample includes approximately 67,000 clones, 91% of them seen just once. The sample consisted of peripheral blood. These receptors all stem from a human donor in a cohort sampled during active COVID-19. Both conserved end residues are part of each CDR3. The D gene is left open where the match is weak. The size field is filled for only some rows; it gives once, few, many or a size class.

d_call	v_call	j_call	clone_size	cdr3_aa
-	TRBV3-1/TRBV3-2	TRBJ2-7	-	CASSQAVGQYEQYF
-	TRBV6-5	TRBJ2-7	-	CASKPQGYREQYF
TRBD1	TRBV19	TRBJ1-2	-	CASSIVGTGIVDYTF
-	TRBV19	TRBJ2-7	-	CASRFGESSYEQYF
TRBD2	TRBV4-1	TRBJ2-7	-	CASSQTYRAGTSGGPSYEQYF
-	TRBV7-8	TRBJ1-1	-	CASSLAPTGSEAFF
TRBD2	TRBV24-1	TRBJ2-3	-	CATSEGGWGTDTQYF
TRBD2	TRBV18	TRBJ2-3	-	CASSTGLAEDTQYF
-	TRBV7-8	TRBJ1-2	-	CASSSGRNGRYGYTF
TRBD2	TRBV7-2	TRBJ2-5	-	CASSAQREGGETQYF
TRBD1	TRBV19	TRBJ1-1	-	CASSIGRTGNMNTEAFF
-	TRBV5-1	TRBJ2-7	-	CASSDSSYEQYF
-	TRBV28	TRBJ1-6	once	CASSFWQNSPLHF
TRBD2	TRBV9	TRBJ2-3	-	CASSVGLAGGPGADTQYF
TRBD2	TRBV5-1	TRBJ2-2	-	CASSQGLAGETGELFF
-	TRBV28	TRBJ2-1	-	CASSLNNEQFF
-	TRBV4-2	TRBJ1-1	-	CASSQELESDQAFF
-	TRBV6-2/TRBV6-3	TRBJ2-1	once	CASSSLLEQFF
-	TRBV19	TRBJ2-5	-	CASKRGREETQYF
-	TRBV18	TRBJ1-1	-	CASSPRRGEKAFF
TRBD1	TRBV27	TRBJ2-6	-	CASSRQGASGANVLTF
TRBD2	TRBV2	TRBJ2-7	-	CASSPTTSVVRYEQYF
-	TRBV4-3	TRBJ1-3	-	CASSSGEPGNTIYF
-	TRBV29-1	TRBJ2-5	-	CSTWDNQETQYF
TRBD1	TRBV19	TRBJ1-3	-	CASRGQGAGNTIYF
-	TRBV18	TRBJ2-1	-	CASSPQGIASYNEQFF
-	TRBV29-1	TRBJ1-1	once	CSVIPYPGTEAFF
-	TRBV5-1	TRBJ2-7	-	CASSRKGGDSSYEQYF
TRBD1	TRBV2	TRBJ1-1	few	CASSEDRGPDTEAFF
TRBD2	TRBV19	TRBJ2-5	-	CASSIATSGFQETQYF
-	TRBV6-6	TRBJ2-4	-	CASSPDTAKNIQYF
-	TRBV5-1	TRBJ2-1	once	CASSSGGSYNEQFF
-	TRBV5-4	TRBJ2-1	-	CASSLEVAVNEQFF
TRBD1	TRBV3-1/TRBV3-2	TRBJ2-3	-	CASSQEASGTGGRDTQYF
-	TRBV7-2	TRBJ2-1	-	CASSEGLNNEQFF
TRBD1	TRBV2	TRBJ2-2	-	CASLDRANTGELFF
TRBD2	TRBV4-3	TRBJ2-7	-	CASSQDLGAGGPNEQYF
TRBD2	TRBV7-2	TRBJ2-5	-	CASSFSGPASGTETQYF
TRBD1	TRBV5-4	TRBJ1-2	-	CASSLPGQTYYGYTF
TRBD1	TRBV9	TRBJ1-2	-	CASSERPGQDYYTF
TRBD2	TRBV4-2	TRBJ2-2	few	CASSQGGLAGVSTGELFF
-	TRBV19	TRBJ1-3	-	CARVQASSGNTIYF
-	TRBV6-1	TRBJ2-3	-	CASSESPADRKYF
-	TRBV7-2	TRBJ2-5	-	CASSRSGRGLETQYF
-	TRBV11-2	TRBJ1-1	-	CASTRSSGTEAFF
TRBD1	TRBV4-1	TRBJ1-5	medium-sized	CASSPEGAAWGNQPQHF
TRBD1	TRBV29-1	TRBJ1-4	-	CSGRPGQGGEKLFF
-	TRBV14	TRBJ2-2	-	CASSQVRNTGELFF
TRBD1	TRBV7-3	TRBJ2-2	-	CASSLMTGQNTGELFF
TRBD1	TRBV6-2/TRBV6-3	TRBJ1-5	-	CASSSRPRDSLNQPQHF
TRBD2	TRBV7-2	TRBJ2-1	-	CASSLRVAGGGGEQFF
-	TRBV7-9	TRBJ2-7	-	CASSRTVSYEQYF
TRBD1	TRBV18	TRBJ2-7	-	CASSLGQVTYEQYF
TRBD1	TRBV7-9	TRBJ2-1	once	CASSSRDRVFF
TRBD2	TRBV3-1/TRBV3-2	TRBJ2-5	-	CASSQAVGLAGTLEETQYF
-	TRBV4-3	TRBJ2-7	-	CASSQDTGGNIPYEQYF
-	TRBV2	TRBJ2-7	-	CASSQRRNEQYF
TRBD1	TRBV2	TRBJ1-6	-	CASSAFDRVHDSPLHF
-	TRBV15	TRBJ1-2	-	CATSPGSLDYGYTF
-	TRBV10-1	TRBJ2-7	-	CASRPSSYEQYF